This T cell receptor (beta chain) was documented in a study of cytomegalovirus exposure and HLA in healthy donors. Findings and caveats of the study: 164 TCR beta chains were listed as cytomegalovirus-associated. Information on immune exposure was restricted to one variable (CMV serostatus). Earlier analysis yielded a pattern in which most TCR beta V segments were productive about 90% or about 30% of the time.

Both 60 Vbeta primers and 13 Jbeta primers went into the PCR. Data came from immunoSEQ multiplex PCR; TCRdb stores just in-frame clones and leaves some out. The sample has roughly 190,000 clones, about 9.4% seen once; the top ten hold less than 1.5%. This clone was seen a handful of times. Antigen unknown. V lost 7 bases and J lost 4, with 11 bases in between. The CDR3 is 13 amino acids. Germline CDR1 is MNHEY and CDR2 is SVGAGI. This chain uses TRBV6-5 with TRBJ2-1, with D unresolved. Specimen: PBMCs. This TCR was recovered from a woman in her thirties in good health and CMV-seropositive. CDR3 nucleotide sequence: TGTGCCAGCACGCCTCCCGGGTACAATGAGCAGTTCTTC. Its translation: CASTPPGYNEQFF.